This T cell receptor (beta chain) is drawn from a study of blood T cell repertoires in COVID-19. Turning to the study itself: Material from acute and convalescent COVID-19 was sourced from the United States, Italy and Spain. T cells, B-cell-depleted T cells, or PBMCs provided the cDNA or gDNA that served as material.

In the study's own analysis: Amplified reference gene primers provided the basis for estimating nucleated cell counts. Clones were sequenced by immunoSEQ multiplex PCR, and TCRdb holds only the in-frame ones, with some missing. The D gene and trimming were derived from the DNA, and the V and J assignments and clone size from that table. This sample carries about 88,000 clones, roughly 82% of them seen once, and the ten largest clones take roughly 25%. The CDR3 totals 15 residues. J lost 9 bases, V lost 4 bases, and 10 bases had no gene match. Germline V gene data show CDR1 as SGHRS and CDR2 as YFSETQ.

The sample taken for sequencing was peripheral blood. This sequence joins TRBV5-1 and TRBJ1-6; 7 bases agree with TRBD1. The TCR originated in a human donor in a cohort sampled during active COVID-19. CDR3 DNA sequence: TGCGCCAGCAGCCCGGTCCCGGGACAGTTTTCACCCCTCCACTTT. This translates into CASSPVPGQFSPLHF.